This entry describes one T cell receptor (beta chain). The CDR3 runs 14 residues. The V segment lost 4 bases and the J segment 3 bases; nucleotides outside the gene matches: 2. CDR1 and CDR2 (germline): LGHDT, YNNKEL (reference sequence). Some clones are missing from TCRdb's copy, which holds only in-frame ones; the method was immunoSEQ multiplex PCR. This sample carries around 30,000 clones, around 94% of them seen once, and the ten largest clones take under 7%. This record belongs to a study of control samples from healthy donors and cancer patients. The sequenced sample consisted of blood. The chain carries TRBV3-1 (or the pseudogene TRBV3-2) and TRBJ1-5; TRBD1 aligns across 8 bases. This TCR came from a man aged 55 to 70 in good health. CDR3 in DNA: TGTGCCAGCAGCCTGGGACAGGACAATCAGCCCCAGCATTTT. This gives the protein CASSLGQDNQPQHF.